This is a list of T cell receptor beta chains from one sample in a study of CD8 T cells in Susac syndrome. Via MiXCR, TCRdb re-called the immunoSEQ multiplex PCR reads, giving one row per CDR3 protein. The table lists 150,000 to 200,000 distinct CDR3 sequences, under 97% of them singletons. Sequenced input: CD4+ T cells from PBMCs. The receptors derive from a human donor with multiple sclerosis. CDR3s include the opening cysteine and the closing phenylalanine or tryptophan. A D gene is named only where the DNA matches it firmly. Only some rows state a clone size, as once, few, many or a class for expanded clones.

>TRBJ1-2|TRBD1|.|TRBV12-3/TRBV12-4
TGTGCCAGCACCCTGACAGGGCCACTTGGGGGCTACACCTTC
CASTLTGPLGGYTF
>TRBJ1-2|.|.|TRBV27
TGTGCCAGCAGTCGCTCCCTAGGGGTAACCCCCTATGGCTACACCTTC
CASSRSLGVTPYGYTF
>TRBJ1-4|TRBD1|.|TRBV27
TGTGCCAGCAGGGTGGTAGGTGGGACAGGGACTAATGAAAAACTGTTTTTT
CASRVVGGTGTNEKLFF
>TRBJ1-2|.|.|TRBV3-1
TGTGCCAGCAGCCAAGTGGGGTATTACTATGGCTACACCTTC
CASSQVGYYYGYTF
>TRBJ2-7|TRBD1|.|TRBV29-1
TGCAGCGTTGCAGGACAGGGTTCCCACGAGCAGTACTTC
CSVAGQGSHEQYF
>TRBJ1-1|.|.|TRBV30
TGTGCCTGGAGTGTTAAAGGACGGGGACCGAACACTGAAGCTTTCTTT
CAWSVKGRGPNTEAFF
>TRBJ2-7|.|.|TRBV7-9
TGTGCCAGCAGCTTATTCGGAGGAGCCGAGCAGTACTTC
CASSLFGGAEQYF
>TRBJ2-3|TRBD2|.|TRBV6-2/TRBV6-3
TGTGCCAGCAGCCCACCCTGGACTAGCGGGGGGTTGGTCCCAGATACGCAGTATTTT
CASSPPWTSGGLVPDTQYF
>TRBJ2-7|.|.|TRBV12-5
TGTGCTAGTGGTTTGGTACCCCCCTACGAGCAGTACTTC
CASGLVPPYEQYF
>TRBJ1-1|TRBD1|.|TRBV5-1
TGCGCCAGCAGCTCGGGACAGCGGAACACTGAAGCTTTCTTT
CASSSGQRNTEAFF
>TRBJ2-1|.|.|TRBV20-1
TGCAGTGCTAGGGAGTATTCCAATGAGCAGTTCTTC
CSAREYSNEQFF
>TRBJ2-5|.|.|TRBV30
TGTGCCACCGAGGGTGCAGGGCAAGAGACCCAGTACTTC
CATEGAGQETQYF
>TRBJ1-4|TRBD1|.|TRBV7-9
TGTGCCAGCAGCCGACAGGGTTCGGGTGAAAAACTGTTTTTT
CASSRQGSGEKLFF
>TRBJ2-7|.|.|TRBV30
TGTGCTTCCCTTGCGAAGTACGAGCAGTACTTC
CASLAKYEQYF
>TRBJ1-5|.|.|TRBV24-1
TGTGCCACCAGTGATCCCCGGGCGCCCAGCAATCAGCCCCAGCATTTT
CATSDPRAPSNQPQHF
>TRBJ2-7|.|.|TRBV19
TGTGCCAGATACCGGGACACATCCTACGAGCAGTACTTC
CARYRDTSYEQYF
>TRBJ2-5|TRBD1|few|TRBV29-1
TGCAGCGCTGGGGACAGGGAAGAGACCCAGTACTTC
CSAGDREETQYF
>TRBJ1-6|.|.|TRBV30
TGTGCCTGGAGTGATGGTAATTCACCCCTCCACTTT
CAWSDGNSPLHF
>TRBJ2-3|TRBD2|.|TRBV20-1
TGCAGTGCTAGTCTCGCGCGGGGGACAGATACGCAGTATTTT
CSASLARGTDTQYF
>TRBJ2-6|.|.|TRBV5-1
TGCGCCAGCAGCTTCCAGGCTGGGGCCAACGTCCTGACTTTC
CASSFQAGANVLTF
>TRBJ1-2|TRBD1|.|TRBV12-3/TRBV12-4
TGTGCCAGCCGTCGAACAGGGGGCAGGGACTATGGCTACACCTTC
CASRRTGGRDYGYTF
>TRBJ1-5|.|.|TRBV20-1
TGCAGTGCTCCCCGGGACATCAATCAGCCCCAGCATTTT
CSAPRDINQPQHF
>TRBJ1-5|.|.|TRBV20-1
TGCAGTGCCCAAAGTCCCAATCAGCCCCAGCATTTT
CSAQSPNQPQHF
>TRBJ1-2|.|.|TRBV11-2
TGTGCCAGCAGCCCCCTGGGGGTTGGCTATGGCTACACCTTC
CASSPLGVGYGYTF
>TRBJ1-4|TRBD1|.|TRBV5-6
TGTGCCAGCAGCTTCTCGACAGGGAATGAAAAACTGTTTTTT
CASSFSTGNEKLFF
>TRBJ1-5|TRBD1|.|TRBV7-9
TGTGCCAGCAGCTTAGAGGGGGCTGGGGTTCAGCCCCAGCATTTT
CASSLEGAGVQPQHF
>TRBJ1-5|.|.|TRBV27
TGTGCCAGCAGTTTAAAGGGTGGGAACAATCAGCCCCAGCATTTT
CASSLKGGNNQPQHF
>TRBJ1-6|.|.|TRBV9
TGTGCCAGCAGCGATCGACCGTATAATTCACCCCTCCACTTT
CASSDRPYNSPLHF
>TRBJ2-5|.|once|TRBV19
TGTGCCAGTAGTATAGCAGGGGCGGGTAGCGGTAAAGAGACCCAGTACTTC
CASSIAGAGSGKETQYF
>TRBJ2-5|TRBD2|.|TRBV12-3/TRBV12-4
TGTGCCAGCACGTTAGCGGGGTGGGGAGAGACCCAGTACTTC
CASTLAGWGETQYF
>TRBJ2-3|.|.|TRBV3-1
TGTGCCAGCAGCCAAGGTTTCACAGATACGCAGTATTTT
CASSQGFTDTQYF
>TRBJ2-7|.|.|TRBV24-1
TGTGCCACCAGTGACCCCACGACAGGTAGCTACGAGCAGTACTTC
CATSDPTTGSYEQYF
>TRBJ1-1|.|.|TRBV12-5
TGTGCTAGTGGTTTGAACCAGCTTCCCAATTCCGCTTTCTTT
CASGLNQLPNSAFF
>TRBJ2-5|.|.|TRBV24-1
TGTGCCACCAGTGATACACAGGGCCCCGGGGAGACCCAGTACTTC
CATSDTQGPGETQYF
>TRBJ2-1|TRBD2|.|TRBV7-9
TGTGCCAGCAGCCAAACTAGCGGGGGGATCCACTCCTACAATGAGCAGTTCTTC
CASSQTSGGIHSYNEQFF
>TRBJ1-2|TRBD1|.|TRBV7-2
TGTGCCAGCAGCTTAGCGGGACAGATTGATGGCTACACCTTC
CASSLAGQIDGYTF
>TRBJ2-3|TRBD2|.|TRBV7-9
TGTGCCAGCAGGTCAGGACTAGCGGGGATCACAGATACGCAGTATTTT
CASRSGLAGITDTQYF
>TRBJ1-4|TRBD1|.|TRBV7-2
TGTGCCAGCAGCTCAGGCCCGGGACAGGGGTCCGATGAAAAACTGTTTTTT
CASSSGPGQGSDEKLFF
>TRBJ2-5|.|.|TRBV7-9
TGTGCCAGCAGCTTAGCGGTGAAGGCCCAGTACTTC
CASSLAVKAQYF
>TRBJ2-1|.|.|TRBV20-1
TGCAGTGCTAGAGCCATTAGCGAGGCCTACAATGAGCAGTTCTTC
CSARAISEAYNEQFF
>TRBJ2-1|.|.|TRBV3-1
TGTGCCAGCAGCCAACGGGGGAGGTCCTACAATGAGCAGTTCTTC
CASSQRGRSYNEQFF
>TRBJ2-1|.|.|TRBV29-1
TGCAGCGTTGTGGATGCGGGGGCCAGGGAGCAGTTCTTC
CSVVDAGAREQFF
>TRBJ1-2|.|.|TRBV18
TGTGCCAGCGCCCCCTTAAAGCAGCAAAACTATGGCTACACCTTC
CASAPLKQQNYGYTF
>TRBJ2-5|.|once|TRBV10-3
TGTGCCATCAGTAACTCAGGATCTCAAGAGACCCAGTACTTC
CAISNSGSQETQYF